This paragraph covers one T cell receptor beta chain sequence. The junction departs from the called germline gene at one end, perhaps through a read error. Germline V gene sequence: CDR1 SGHNT, CDR2 YYREEE (reference sequence). The CDR3 is made up of 17 amino acids. Only in-frame clones appear in the TCRdb table, and some are missing; sequencing was by immunoSEQ multiplex PCR. The table lists about 1.4 million clones, approximately 96% of them singletons, with over 1% in the top ten. The data derive from a study of shared clonotypes between healthy human individuals. The specimen was naive CD4+ T cells sorted from blood. As to subset: CD45RA+ positively selected. The sequence was obtained from a young man in good health. The gene calls are TRBV5-4 and TRBJ2-3; 7 nucleotides match TRBD2. The CDR3 region has the DNA TGTGCCAGCACCTTGAAATTGGTGGGAGGGCCCACAGATACGCAGTATTTT. Protein product: CASTLKLVGGPTDTQYF.